Shown below are 8 T cell receptor beta chains from a single sample sequenced in a study of cytomegalovirus exposure and HLA in healthy donors. Produced via immunoSEQ multiplex PCR; TCRdb's table is partial and in-frame only. The sample yields around 250,000 clones, about 90% seen once. Sequenced input: PBMCs. The receptor set was obtained from a woman aged 18-30 years in good health and CMV-seronegative.

The V call is TRBV28, the J call TRBJ1-5, with 8 bases lining up with TRBD1. The germline V gene has CDR1 MDHEN and CDR2 SYDVKM. This CDR3 is built from 15 residues. The J segment lost 7 bases and the V segment lost 6 bases, leaving 11 bases of the junction unmatched. DNA of the CDR3: TGTGCCAGCAGCCGGATGACAGGGGCTAGACAGCCCCAGCATTTT. It codes for CASSRMTGARQPQHF.

This chain joins TRBV7-6 and TRBJ2-3, with TRBD2 identical over 13 bases. V was pared by 5 bases and J by 2 bases, with 7 bases of the junction left unmatched. The CDR3 is made up of 17 amino acids. Germline V gives CDR1 SGHVS, CDR2 FNYEAQ. CDR3 residues: CASSGTSGVQPTDTQYF. CDR3 nucleotide sequence: TGTGCCAGCAGCGGGACTAGCGGGGTCCAACCCACAGATACGCAGTATTTT.

The genes are TRBV7-8 and TRBJ2-1; TRBD2 matches at 13 bases. Per the germline V gene, CDR1 is SGHVS and CDR2 is FQNEAQ. This CDR3 comprises 19 residues. V gave up 7 bases and J gave up 0 bases; unmatched junction bases: 12. CDR3 bases: TGTGCCAGCACCCCCCGGACTAGCGGGGGCTTCAGCTCCTACAATGAGCAGTTCTTC. It translates to CASTPRTSGGFSSYNEQFF.

The chain links TRBV27 to TRBJ2-7; maybe TRBD2 (5 bases). The germline V and J ends were trimmed by 3 bases and 2 bases, with 14 bases remaining between them. There are 15 residues in the CDR3. Per the germline V gene, CDR1 is MNHEY and CDR2 is SMNVEV (reference sequence). This chain's CDR3 is CASSLRRALPYEQYF. The CDR3 DNA reads TGTGCCAGCAGTTTGCGGCGGGCTTTGCCCTACGAGCAGTACTTC.

J is TRBJ1-5 and V is TRBV7-2, with a weak D call TRBD1 (6 bases). CDR1 is SGHTA and CDR2 is FQGNSA in the germline V gene. CDR3 length: 12 amino acids. Trimming stripped 2 bases from V and 12 bases from J, with 11 bases between. The CDR3 reads CASSLNREGQHF. CDR3 nucleotides: TGTGCCAGCAGCTTAAACAGGGAGGGCCAGCATTTT.

The J gene is TRBJ1-5, the V gene TRBV4-3; TRBD1 agrees at 7 bases. This CDR3 spans 16 amino acids. V trimming: 3 bases; J trimming: 1 base; junction bases outside the gene matches: 6. Looked up from germline, CDR1 is LGHNA and CDR2 is YSLEER. CDR3 protein: CASSQYLGQSNQPQHF. The DNA for the CDR3 is TGCGCCAGCAGCCAGTATCTGGGACAGAGCAATCAGCCCCAGCATTTT.

The rearrangement uses TRBV6-6 and TRBJ2-7, with D possibly matching TRBD2 (7 bases). The V end lost 0 bases, the J end lost 2 bases, and 14 bases lay between the germline ends. The V gene's germline CDR1 is MNHNY and CDR2 SVGAGI (reference sequence). The CDR3 totals 16 residues. The CDR3 sequence is CASSYSSGGHPYEQYV. In DNA form, the CDR3 reads TGTGCCAGCAGTTACTCATCCGGGGGGCACCCCTACGAGCAGTACGTC.

V usage is TRBV19 and J usage is TRBJ1-1, with D maybe TRBD1 (6 bases). Germline V gene sequence: CDR1 LNHDA, CDR2 SQIVND (reference sequence). The V end lost 1 base, the J end lost 2 bases, and 11 bases lay between the germline ends. The CDR3 runs 15 residues. The CDR3 sequence: CASSIAQGLNTEAFF. The CDR3 coding sequence is TGTGCCAGTAGTATAGCACAGGGCTTAAACACTGAAGCTTTCTTT.